This T cell receptor (beta chain) originates from a study of T cells in Graves' hyperthyroidism and ophthalmopathy. Study conclusions and caveats: Using 13 V-J features, a model discriminated ophthalmopathy from stable hyperthyroidism. Most expanded thyroid clonotypes above 0.001 also appeared in blood.

Notes on this clonotype: What it binds is unknown.

Graves' hyperthyroidism without ophthalmopathy progression within 18 months was termed stable. The study left out patients who had uncontrolled infection, other autoimmune disease, pregnancy or lactation. TCR beta CDR3 region amplification was performed from RNA transcripts. HTBI primers were the set used in a first-round RT-PCR of the TCR CDR3. One entry per CDR3 protein, called by TCRdb with MiXCR from the multiplex PCR reads. This table has 450,000 to 650,000 distinct CDR3 sequences, roughly 20% appearing once. V gave up 5 bases and J gave up 3 bases; unmatched junction bases: 4. Germline CDR1 and CDR2: SGHAT and FQNNGV. CDR3 size: 14 residues.

The clonotype was recovered from a young man with Graves' hyperthyroidism. The chain employs TRBV11-2 and TRBJ1-1; 9 bases agree with TRBD1. Sequenced sample: blood. The CDR3 protein is CASSTRQGDTEAFF. The DNA for the CDR3 is TGTGCCAGCAGCACTCGACAGGGGGACACTGAAGCTTTCTTT.